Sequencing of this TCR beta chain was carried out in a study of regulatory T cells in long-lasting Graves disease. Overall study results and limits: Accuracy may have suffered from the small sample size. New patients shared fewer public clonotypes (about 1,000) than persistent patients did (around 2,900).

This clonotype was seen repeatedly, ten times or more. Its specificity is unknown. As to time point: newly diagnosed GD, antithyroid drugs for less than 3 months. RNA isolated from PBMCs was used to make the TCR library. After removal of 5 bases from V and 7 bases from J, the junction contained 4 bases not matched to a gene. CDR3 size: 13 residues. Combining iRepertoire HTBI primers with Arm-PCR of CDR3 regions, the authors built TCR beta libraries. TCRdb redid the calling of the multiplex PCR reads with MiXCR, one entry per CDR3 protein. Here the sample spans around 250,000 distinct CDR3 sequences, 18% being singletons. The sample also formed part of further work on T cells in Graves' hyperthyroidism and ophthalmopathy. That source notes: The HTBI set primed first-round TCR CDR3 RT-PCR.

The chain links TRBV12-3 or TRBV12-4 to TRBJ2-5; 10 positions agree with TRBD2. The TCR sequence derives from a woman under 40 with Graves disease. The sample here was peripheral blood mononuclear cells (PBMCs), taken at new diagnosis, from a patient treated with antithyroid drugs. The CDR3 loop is CASSISGGGTQYF. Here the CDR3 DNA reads TGTGCCAGCAGTATCAGCGGGGGGGGGACCCAGTACTTC.